This T cell receptor beta chain is from a study of radiation and T cells in renal cell carcinoma (dated by TCRdb to the early 2020s). General notes on the study: The samples were drawn from a clinical trial, where primary renal cell carcinomas were treated with 15 Gy of stereotactic body radiation therapy and then removed by nephrectomy 4 weeks afterward. Across all 53 samples, 3.5 million to 4.5 million unique CDR3 nucleotide sequences encoding about 2.4 million unique CDR3 amino acid sequences were identified. A total of 53 samples underwent TCR beta sequencing, made up of about 25 tumors and some 27 peripheral blood samples. The full study reports these points: No pretreatment tumor biopsies were available, so the baseline intratumoral presence of clonotypes could not be determined. Blood repertoire dynamics were not followed beyond 4 weeks after treatment. An increase in top tumor clonotypes in blood was observed from baseline to 2 weeks post-radiation, followed by contraction by 4 weeks, which was taken to suggest transient expansion of tumor-resident clones. Effects of radiation dose or scheduling on the TCR repertoire could not be addressed with the single-armed trial design.

Per the germline V gene, SGHTA is the CDR1 and FQGNSA is the CDR2. From the cysteine through the phenylalanine, the CDR3 covers 16 amino acids. The only DNA kept is the CDR3, 48 bases in frame from the first base. The germline ends are 20 bases apart after V is trimmed by 3 bases and J by 8 bases. Following the manufacturer's recommendations, the immunoSEQ kit was used to generate TCR beta libraries from genomic DNA. Library preparation used a first multiplex PCR with proprietary primers, then a second PCR adding unique barcodes, with bead cleanups after each round. Each sample batch included a kit-provided positive control reaction and a negative control reaction. The final libraries underwent checking on an Agilent 4200 TapeStation D1000 ScreenTape, volumetric pooling, and quantification by qPCR. Sequencing was performed on an Illumina NextSeq500 with a MidOutput 150-cycle cartridge, and 156 Read1 and 15 Index1 cycles were run with kit custom primers. The pooled library was loaded at 1.0 pM with about 21% PhiX control spiked in. Per the authors' processing: Vendor-processed data were analyzed in R, with a clonotype defined as all T cells sharing the same CDR3 nucleotide sequence. For clone abundance analyses, frequencies were normalized to the 10,000 most abundant clones in each sample. Before analysis, public T cell clones were removed, and these numbered fewer than six per sample on average. Tumor-enriched and baseline blood-enriched clonotypes were defined by at least a 32-fold difference in abundance between compartments. A beta-binomial differential abundance model was used to identify clonotypes that were expanded or contracted between blood time points. The Baroni-Urbani and Buser coefficient was used to measure tumor-blood repertoire similarity, and groups were compared with two-tailed Wilcoxon tests in R. This is the immuneACCESS table as TCRdb keeps it, with only in-frame sequences that have V and J called. A part of the clones is gone; compared with another copy, unresolved V genes explain less than half, and the rest is unexplained. Clonal size and the V and J genes are those of that table, whereas D and trimming came from the DNA. The sample yields some 130,000 clones; more than 80% were counted once. Of the sample, around 2% falls within the top ten clones.

In light of the paper, this sample's time point label describes: blood 2 weeks post-SBRT. The treatment or condition label, read with the paper, signifies: 15 Gy SBRT to primary tumor, nephrectomy 4 weeks later. To follow tumor-enriched clonotypes, serial peripheral blood was collected from radiation-treated patients at baseline and at 2 weeks and 4 weeks after SBRT. Renal cell carcinoma with clear cell pathology was present in all patients. Genomic DNA for TCR sequencing was prepared using the QIAamp DNA Blood Mini Kit (Qiagen). The analyses included only samples that passed all quality control checks. This clone occurred a few times. This receptor's antigen is unknown. No base quality values were provided; no much bigger clone lies one nucleotide off.

The sequences come from blood, collected from a patient whose treatment included radiotherapy and nephrectomy. The sequence came from a woman aged 55-70 years with renal cell carcinoma. This chain is built from TRBV7-2 and TRBJ2-4, with the D call perhaps TRBD1 or TRBD2, as 5 bases match in each case. The CDR3 reads CASSFSSGARGDIQYF. The DNA reads TGTGCCAGCAGCTTCAGTTCCGGGGCCCGAGGAGACATTCAGTACTTC.